The clone carrying this T cell receptor beta chain was observed a handful of times. Antigen: not known. The data stem from a study of T cell responses to AZD1222 COVID-19 vaccine. Sequencing was performed with immunoSEQ multiplex PCR; in TCRdb, only in-frame clones are kept and a portion is missing. The sample has about 100,000 clones; about 85% are singletons. The CDR3 runs 16 residues. Trimming removed 0 bases at V and 5 bases at J, with 15 bases between. Germline values: CDR1 SGDLS, CDR2 YYNGEE. Study results and caveats: Reportedly, nearly half the spike-specific TCRs target unmutated variant regions. Seropositive at baseline were only 5 to 7 AZD1222 recipients.

The source of this sequence is an adult in good health. The material sequenced was peripheral blood, taken on day 0 of AZD1222 vaccination. This chain joins TRBV9 and TRBJ2-1, with D possibly TRBD2 on 5 matching bases. As DNA, the CDR3 is TGTGCCAGCAGCGTAGCTGGAGGCCTCCGGGACAATGAGCAGTTCTTC. Residues: CASSVAGGLRDNEQFF.